These 17 T cell receptor beta chains were sequenced from one sample in a study of shared clonotypes between healthy human individuals. Here immunoSEQ multiplex PCR was the method, and the copy in TCRdb shows in-frame clones only, minus some. Counted here are 1,500,000 or so clones, roughly 96% occurring once; the ten biggest clones make up over 1%. Material for sequencing was naive CD4+ T cells sorted from blood. Described subset: CD45RA+ positively selected. All receptors come from a man aged 30 to 45 in good health.

This clone was observed a single time. The chain's CDR3 is CASSVYSPSGNTIYF. The CDR3 nucleotides are TGCGCCAGCAGTGTTTACAGCCCGTCTGGAAACACCATATATTTT. The chain is built from TRBV10-1 and TRBJ1-3; D uncertain. The germline V and J ends were trimmed by 4 bases and 1 base, with 11 bases remaining between them. The CDR3 is 15 residues long. Per the germline V gene, CDR1 is WNHNN and CDR2 is SYGVQD (reference sequence).

With regard to this clone: Different DNA sequences within this sample yield the same CDR3. The chain has TRBV19 and TRBJ2-3; D gene ambiguous. V was clipped by 1 base and J by 3 bases, with 5 bases between them. The CDR3 totals 13 residues. CDR1 and CDR2 (germline): LNHDA, SQIVND (reference sequence). CDR3 region: CASSIGTTDTQYF. In DNA, the CDR3 is TGTGCCAGTAGTATAGGTACGACAGATACGCAGTATTTT.

V usage is TRBV11-2 and J usage is TRBJ2-3, with 8 positions matching TRBD2. This CDR3 comprises 16 residues. Germline V gene data show CDR1 as SGHAT and CDR2 as FQNNGV. The junction had 7 bases not matched to a gene; V was cut back by 2 bases and J by 3 bases. CDR3 coding DNA: TGTGCCAGCAGCTTAATGAGCGGGAGCGGGACAGATACGCAGTATTTT. Translating it yields CASSLMSGSGTDTQYF. Variable domain in full (rest from reference TRBV11-2 and TRBJ2-3): EAGVAQSPRYKIIEKRQSVAFWCNPISGHATLYWYQQILGQGPKLLIQFQNNGVVDDSQLPKDRFSAERLKGVDSTLKIQPAKLEDSAVYLCASSLMSGSGTDTQYFGPGTRLTVL.

The chain is built from TRBV28 and TRBJ1-2, with a tentative D call TRBD1 (5 bases). Deletions cut 9 bases from V and 2 bases from J, with 16 bases between. Germline V gene lookup returns CDR1 MDHEN and CDR2 SYDVKM. The CDR3 has 14 amino acids. The DNA of the CDR3 is TGTGCCAGTCGCGCTGGGACCCGAAACTATGGCTACACCTTC. Translating gives CASRAGTRNYGYTF.

V usage is TRBV14 and J usage is TRBJ2-1; 10 positions agree with TRBD2. V was clipped by 1 base and J by 5 bases; unmatched bases: 8. The CDR3 contains 17 residues. Germline CDR1 is SGHDN and CDR2 is FVKESK. The DNA of the CDR3 is TGTGCCAGCAGCCAAGTCGCGGTAGCGGGAGGAGACAATGAGCAGTTCTTC. It translates to CASSQVAVAGGDNEQFF.

This clone was counted a single time. The CDR3 here is CASSPPQGNQPQHF. For the CDR3, the DNA is TGTGCCAGCTCACCACCGCAGGGGAATCAGCCCCAGCATTTT. This chain links TRBV18 with TRBJ1-5, with D perhaps TRBD1 (6 bases). There are 14 residues in the CDR3. With 0 bases removed from V and 4 bases from J, the gap between germline ends came to 7 bases. Germline CDR1 and CDR2: KGHSH and LQKENI.

The chain couples TRBV7-6 to TRBJ2-7; D not resolved. The V end lost 5 bases, the J end lost 2 bases, and 13 bases lay between the germline ends. This CDR3 contains 14 residues. CDR1 and CDR2 (germline): SGHVS, FNYEAQ. The CDR3 DNA follows: TGTGCCAGCAGCAAGCCGACTTCCCCCTACGAGCAGTACTTC. It is translated as CASSKPTSPYEQYF.

CDR3 bases: TGTGCCAGCAGTTTATTTTCCTGGGGACAGGAGAACACTGAAGCTTTCTTT. Residues: CASSLFSWGQENTEAFF. This chain connects TRBV27 to TRBJ1-1; 8 bases align to TRBD1. J lost 1 base, V lost 1 base, and 8 bases had no gene match. The CDR3 contains 17 residues. The germline V gene encodes CDR1 MNHEY and CDR2 SMNVEV (reference sequence).

This chain connects TRBV6-5 to TRBJ2-3; D may be TRBD2 (5 bases). V was trimmed by 8 bases and J by 2 bases, leaving 14 bases between them. Germline V gene sequence: CDR1 MNHEY, CDR2 SVGAGI. CDR3 length: 14 amino acids. This chain's CDR3 is CASPSSGYTDTQYF. In nucleotides, the CDR3 is TGTGCCAGCCCTAGCTCAGGATACACAGATACGCAGTATTTT.

The rearrangement uses TRBV7-9 and TRBJ2-3, with a possible D match to TRBD1 (6 bases). Per the germline V gene, CDR1 is SEHNR and CDR2 is FQNEAQ (reference sequence). The CDR3 runs 15 residues. V dropped 3 bases and J dropped 2 bases, with 12 bases sitting between them. This CDR3 reads CASSFPGQLTDTQYF. CDR3 DNA sequence: TGTGCCAGCAGCTTCCCCGGACAGCTCACAGATACGCAGTATTTT. Full variable domain (missing parts from reference TRBV7-9 and TRBJ2-3): DTGVSQNPRHKITKRGQNVTFRCDPISEHNRLYWYRQTLGQGPEFLTYFQNEAQLEKSRLLSDRFSAERPKGSFSTLEIQRTEQGDSAMYLCASSFPGQLTDTQYFGPGTRLTVL.

J is TRBJ2-4 and V is TRBV5-4; D is uncertain. Germline assignment: CDR1 SGHNT and CDR2 YYREEE (reference sequence). There are 16 residues in the CDR3. Deletions cut 6 bases from V and 0 bases from J, with 16 bases between. CDR3 bases: TGTGCCAGCATAGGAGCTGACACCCTAGCCAAAAACATTCAGTACTTC. It yields the protein CASIGADTLAKNIQYF.

The rearrangement uses TRBV4-2 and TRBJ1-3; 10 bases map to TRBD1. The V gene's germline CDR1 is LGHNA and CDR2 YNFKEQ. The V segment lost 3 bases and the J segment 5 bases; nucleotides outside the gene matches: 1. The CDR3 is made up of 14 amino acids. The CDR3 spells CASSQGQGRNTIYF. DNA for the CDR3: TGTGCCAGCAGCCAGGGACAGGGGAGAAACACCATATATTTT.

The rearrangement links TRBV6-5 to TRBJ2-2; no reliable D call. Germline V gene lookup returns CDR1 MNHEY and CDR2 SVGAGI. The CDR3 length is 12 residues. V was shortened by 8 bases and J by 2 bases, with 6 bases between the two germline ends. The CDR3 sequence is CASGFNTGELFF. In nucleotides, the CDR3 is TGTGCCAGCGGATTCAACACCGGGGAGCTGTTTTTT.

The CDR3, as DNA: TGTGCCAGCAGCGTAAGGCTACTGGGAGTGGAGACCCAGTACTTC. Amino acid sequence: CASSVRLLGVETQYF. V is TRBV9 and J is TRBJ2-5; D perhaps matches TRBD2 (5 bases). V was shortened by 1 base and J by 5 bases, with 15 bases between the two germline ends. Looked up from germline, CDR1 is SGDLS and CDR2 is YYNGEE. The CDR3 extends over 15 amino acids.

This chain joins TRBV7-8 and TRBJ2-5, with a weak D call TRBD2 (5 bases). Trimming took off 5 bases at V and 3 bases at J, with 16 bases between the two ends. Looked up from germline, CDR1 is SGHVS and CDR2 is FQNEAQ. This CDR3 has 15 amino acids. CDR3 amino acids: CASSPAGITKETQYF. The CDR3 region has the DNA TGTGCCAGCAGCCCAGCCGGGATAACTAAAGAGACCCAGTACTTC.

The chain combines TRBV7-9 with TRBJ2-1, with TRBD2 matching 12 bases. V shed 4 bases and J 7 bases; nucleotides not matched to a gene: 14. The CDR3 is 18 amino acids. The germline V gene has CDR1 SEHNR and CDR2 FQNEAQ (reference sequence). CDR3 coding DNA: TGTGCCAGCAGCTCGAACCAATTACTAGCGGGGGGAGAGAATGAGCAGTTCTTC. Its protein product is CASSSNQLLAGGENEQFF.

The chain combines TRBV6-5 with TRBJ2-1; 8 nucleotides match TRBD2. CDR3 size: 13 residues. The V gene end was trimmed by 7 bases and the J gene end by 9 bases; junction bases not matched to a gene: 8. Germline loops: CDR1 MNHEY, CDR2 SVGAGI. CDR3 sequence (DNA): TGTGCCAGCACGTCGCTCGCGGGAGGTGAGCAGTTCTTC. The encoded protein is CASTSLAGGEQFF.